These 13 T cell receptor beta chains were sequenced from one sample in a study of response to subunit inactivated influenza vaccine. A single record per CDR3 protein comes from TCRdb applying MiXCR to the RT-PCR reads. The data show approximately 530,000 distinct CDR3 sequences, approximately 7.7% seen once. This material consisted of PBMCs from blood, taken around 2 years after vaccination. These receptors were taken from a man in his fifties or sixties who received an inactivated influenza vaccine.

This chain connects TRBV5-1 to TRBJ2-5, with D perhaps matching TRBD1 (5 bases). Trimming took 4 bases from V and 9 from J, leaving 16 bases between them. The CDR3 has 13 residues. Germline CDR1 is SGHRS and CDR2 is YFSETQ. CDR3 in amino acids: CASSKTAREAQYF. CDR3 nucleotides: TGCGCCAGCAGCAAGACAGCGAGAGAAGCCCAGTACTTC. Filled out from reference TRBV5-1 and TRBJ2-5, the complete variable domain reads KAGVTQTPRYLIKTRGQQVTLSCSPISGHRSVSWYQQTPGQGLQFLFEYFSETQRNKGNFPGRFSGRQFSNSRSEMNVSTLELGDSALYLCASSKTAREAQYFGPGTRLLVL.

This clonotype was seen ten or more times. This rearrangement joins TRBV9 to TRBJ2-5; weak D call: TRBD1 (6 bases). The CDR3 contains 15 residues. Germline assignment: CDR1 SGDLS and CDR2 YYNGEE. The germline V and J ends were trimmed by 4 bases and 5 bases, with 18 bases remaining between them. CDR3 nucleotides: TGTGCCAGCAGCAAAATGGCAGGGGTCAGGGAGACCCAGTACTTC. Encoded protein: CASSKMAGVRETQYF.

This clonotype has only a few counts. The CDR3, as DNA: TGCAGTGCTAACAGGGCGGTCACTGAAGCTTTCTTT. Residues: CSANRAVTEAFF. The chain links TRBV20-1 to TRBJ1-1, with D perhaps matching TRBD1 (6 bases). Germline values: CDR1 DFQATT, CDR2 SNEGSKA (reference sequence). CDR3 size: 12 residues. V shed 4 bases and J shed 4 bases, with 10 bases lying between them.

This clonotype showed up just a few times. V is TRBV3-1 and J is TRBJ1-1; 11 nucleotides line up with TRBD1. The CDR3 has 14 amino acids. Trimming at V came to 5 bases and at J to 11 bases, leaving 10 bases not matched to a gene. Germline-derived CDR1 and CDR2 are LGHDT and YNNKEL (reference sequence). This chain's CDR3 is CASSFQDRGPGAFF. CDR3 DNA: TGTGCCAGCAGCTTCCAGGACAGGGGGCCTGGGGCTTTCTTT.

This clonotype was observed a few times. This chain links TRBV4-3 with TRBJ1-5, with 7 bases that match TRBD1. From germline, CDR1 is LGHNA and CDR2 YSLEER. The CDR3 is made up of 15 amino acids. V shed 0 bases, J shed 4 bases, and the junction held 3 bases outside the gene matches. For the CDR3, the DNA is TGCGCCAGCAGCCAAGACAGGGGGGTAAATCAGCCCCAGCATTTT. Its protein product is CASSQDRGVNQPQHF.

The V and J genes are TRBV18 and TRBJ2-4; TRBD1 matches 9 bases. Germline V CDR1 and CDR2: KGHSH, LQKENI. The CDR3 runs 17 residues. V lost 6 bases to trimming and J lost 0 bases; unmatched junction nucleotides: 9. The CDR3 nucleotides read TGTGCCAGCTCTCCGGGACAGGGAAAATTAGCCAAAAACATTCAGTACTTC. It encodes CASSPGQGKLAKNIQYF.

CDR3 sequence (DNA): TGCAGTGGGAGCGGGGGGACCACAGATACGCAGTATTTT. As protein: CSGSGGTTDTQYF. The chain links TRBV20-1 to TRBJ2-3; 9 bases align to TRBD2. CDR3 size: 13 residues. The J segment lost 2 bases and the V segment lost 7 bases, leaving 4 bases of the junction unmatched. Germline V lookup: CDR1 DFQATT, CDR2 SNEGSKA (reference sequence).

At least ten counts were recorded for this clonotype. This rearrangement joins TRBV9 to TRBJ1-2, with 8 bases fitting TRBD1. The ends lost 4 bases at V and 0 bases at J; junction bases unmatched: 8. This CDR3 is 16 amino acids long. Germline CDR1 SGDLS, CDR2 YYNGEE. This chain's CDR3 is CASSPRTGIPNYGYTF. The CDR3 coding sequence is TGTGCCAGCAGCCCCCGGACAGGGATCCCTAACTATGGCTACACCTTC. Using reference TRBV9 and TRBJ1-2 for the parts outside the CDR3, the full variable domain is DSGVTQTPKHLITATGQRVTLRCSPRSGDLSVYWYQQSLDQGLQFLIQYYNGEERAKGNILERFSAQQFPDLHSELNLSSLELGDSALYFCASSPRTGIPNYGYTFGSGTRLTVV.

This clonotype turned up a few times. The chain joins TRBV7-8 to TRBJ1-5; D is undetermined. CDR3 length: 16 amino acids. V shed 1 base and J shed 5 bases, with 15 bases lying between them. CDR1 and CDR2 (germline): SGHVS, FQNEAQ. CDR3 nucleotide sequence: TGTGCCAGCAGCTTAGAGGCCTACCTGGCCCATCAGCCCCAGCATTTT. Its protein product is CASSLEAYLAHQPQHF. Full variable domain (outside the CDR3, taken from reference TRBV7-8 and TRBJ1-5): GAGVSQSPRYKVAKRGQDVALRCDPISGHVSLFWYQQALGQGPEFLTYFQNEAQLDKSGLPSDRFFAERPEGSVSTLKIQRTQQEDSAVYLCASSLEAYLAHQPQHFGDGTRLSIL.

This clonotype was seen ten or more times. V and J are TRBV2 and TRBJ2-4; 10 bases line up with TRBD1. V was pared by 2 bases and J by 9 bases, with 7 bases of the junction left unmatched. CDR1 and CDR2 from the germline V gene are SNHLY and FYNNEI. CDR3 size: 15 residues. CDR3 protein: CASSELGQGLGIQYF. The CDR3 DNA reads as TGTGCCAGCAGTGAATTGGGACAGGGGTTAGGCATTCAGTACTTC.

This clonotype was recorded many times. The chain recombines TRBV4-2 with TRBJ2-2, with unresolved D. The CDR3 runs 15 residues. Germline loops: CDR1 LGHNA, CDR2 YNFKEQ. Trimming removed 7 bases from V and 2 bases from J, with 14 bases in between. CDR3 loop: CASKPRDGNTGELFF. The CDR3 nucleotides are TGTGCCAGCAAGCCAAGAGATGGAAACACCGGGGAGCTGTTTTTT.

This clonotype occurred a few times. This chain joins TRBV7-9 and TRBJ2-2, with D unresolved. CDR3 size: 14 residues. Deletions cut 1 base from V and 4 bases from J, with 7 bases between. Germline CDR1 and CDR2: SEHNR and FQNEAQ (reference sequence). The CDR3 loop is CASSLEGPTGELFF. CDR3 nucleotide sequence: TGTGCCAGCAGCTTAGAGGGTCCCACCGGGGAGCTGTTTTTT.

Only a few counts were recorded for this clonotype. The DNA of the CDR3 is TGTGCCAGCAGTGACCCGGGACAGGGGGTTGAAAAACTGTTTTTT. It translates to CASSDPGQGVEKLFF. The rearrangement links TRBV25-1 to TRBJ1-4; TRBD1 matches at 11 bases. Losses at the gene ends were 3 bases for V and 7 bases for J; bases not matched to a gene: 4. CDR3 length: 15 amino acids. Germline lookup yields CDR1 MGHDK and CDR2 SYGVNS. Supplemented by reference TRBV25-1 and TRBJ1-4, the full variable domain reads EADIYQTPRYLVIGTGKKITLECSQTMGHDKMYWYQQDPGMELHLIHYSYGVNSTEKGDLSSESTVSRIRTEHFPLTLESARPSHTSQYLCASSDPGQGVEKLFFGSGTQLSVL.